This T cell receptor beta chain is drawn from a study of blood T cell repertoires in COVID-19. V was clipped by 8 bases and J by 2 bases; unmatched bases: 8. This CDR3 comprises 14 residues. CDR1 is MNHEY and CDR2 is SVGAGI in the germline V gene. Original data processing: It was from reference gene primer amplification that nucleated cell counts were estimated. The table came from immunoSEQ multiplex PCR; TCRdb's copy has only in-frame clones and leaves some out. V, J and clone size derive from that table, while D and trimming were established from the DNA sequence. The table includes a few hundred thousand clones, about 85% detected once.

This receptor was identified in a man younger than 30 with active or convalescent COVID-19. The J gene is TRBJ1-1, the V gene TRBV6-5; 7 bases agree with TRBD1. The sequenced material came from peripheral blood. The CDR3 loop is CASRRDRLNTEAFF. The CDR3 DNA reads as TGTGCCAGCCGCCGGGACAGACTTAACACTGAAGCTTTCTTT.